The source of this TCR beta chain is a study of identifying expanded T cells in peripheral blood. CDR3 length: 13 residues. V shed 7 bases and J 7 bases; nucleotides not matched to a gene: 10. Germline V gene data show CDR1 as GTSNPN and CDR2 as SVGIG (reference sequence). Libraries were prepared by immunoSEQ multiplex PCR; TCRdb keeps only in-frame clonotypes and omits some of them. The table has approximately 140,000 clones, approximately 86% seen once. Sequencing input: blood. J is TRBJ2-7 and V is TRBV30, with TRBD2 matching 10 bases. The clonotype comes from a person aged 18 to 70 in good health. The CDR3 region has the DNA TGTGCCTCCAGGAGCGGGGGGGCTCGAGAGCAGTACTTC. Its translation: CASRSGGAREQYF. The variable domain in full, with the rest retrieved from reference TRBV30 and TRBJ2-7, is SQTIHQWPATLVQPVGSPLSLECTVEGTSNPNLYWYRQAAGRGLQLLFYSVGIGQISSEVPQNLSASRPQDRQFILSSKKLLLSDSGFYLCASRSGGAREQYFGPGTRLTVT.